Listed below are T cell receptor beta chains from one sample, sequenced in a study of cytomegalovirus exposure and HLA in healthy donors. This table comes from immunoSEQ multiplex PCR, and its TCRdb copy is limited to in-frame clones, with some not included. Of roughly 120,000 clones in the sample, about 81% were seen once. The sequencing input was PBMCs. These receptors were collected from a woman in her 30s in good health and CMV-seronegative. Both conserved end residues are part of each CDR3. A D gene is named only where the DNA matches it firmly. Rows give clone size only sometimes, using once, few, many, or a class for an expanded clone.

V: TRBV4-1
size: -
J: TRBJ2-7
D: TRBD2
DNA: TGCGCCAGCAGCCCGAGCGGGACCGCTTCCTACGAGCAGTACTTC
CDR3: CASSPSGTASYEQYF

V: TRBV5-1
size: -
J: TRBJ2-3
D: TRBD1
DNA: TGCGCCAGCAGCCCGGGACAGGGGCCAAATACAGATACGCAGTATTTT
CDR3: CASSPGQGPNTDTQYF

V: TRBV7-3
size: -
J: TRBJ1-2
D: TRBD1
DNA: TGTGCCAGCAGCTTACACAGGGGGCAACAGGGCTACACCTTC
CDR3: CASSLHRGQQGYTF

V: TRBV5-1
size: -
J: TRBJ1-1
D: TRBD1
DNA: TGCGCCAGCAGCCCCAGACAGGGGGACGGTAACACTGAAGCTTTCTTT
CDR3: CASSPRQGDGNTEAFF

V: TRBV7-8
size: once
J: TRBJ2-3
D: TRBD2
DNA: TGTGCCAGCAGCTTAGGTGGCGGGAGGGCCGGGGATACGCAGTATTTT
CDR3: CASSLGGGRAGDTQYF

V: TRBV7-8
size: -
J: TRBJ1-5
D: -
DNA: TGTGCCAGCAGCTTAGAGGGAGGCTATAGCAATCAGCCCCAGCATTTT
CDR3: CASSLEGGYSNQPQHF

V: TRBV7-9
size: -
J: TRBJ1-2
D: -
DNA: TGTGCCAGTACCATGGACATGTGGGTAGCTAACTATGGCTACACCTTC
CDR3: CASTMDMWVANYGYTF

V: TRBV4-1
size: few
J: TRBJ2-7
D: -
DNA: TGCGCCAGCAGCCAAGAAGGGACTTCCTCATCCTACGAGCAGTACTTC
CDR3: CASSQEGTSSSYEQYF

V: TRBV4-1
size: -
J: TRBJ1-6
D: -
DNA: TGCGCCAGCAGCCAGGAGGGTTGGGTTAATTCACCCCTCCACTTT
CDR3: CASSQEGWVNSPLHF

V: TRBV6-1
size: -
J: TRBJ1-3
D: -
DNA: TGTGCCACCGTTAGCTCTGGAAACACCATATATTTT
CDR3: CATVSSGNTIYF

V: TRBV19
size: -
J: TRBJ1-2
D: TRBD1
DNA: TGTGCCTCCACAGCCCCCCCTCTGACAGGGACGAGGGACTATGGCTACACCTTC
CDR3: CASTAPPLTGTRDYGYTF

V: TRBV7-9
size: few
J: TRBJ2-3
D: TRBD2
DNA: TGTTCCAGCAGCTTAGCTGTTAGCGGGAGGGATACGCAGTATTTT
CDR3: CSSSLAVSGRDTQYF

V: TRBV29-1
size: -
J: TRBJ1-1
D: -
DNA: TGCAGCGTGCAGGGGAACACTGAAGCTTTCTTT
CDR3: CSVQGNTEAFF

V: TRBV27
size: -
J: TRBJ1-4
D: TRBD1
DNA: TGTGCCAGTAGACTGACAGGGCTTAATGAAAAACTGTTTTTT
CDR3: CASRLTGLNEKLFF

V: TRBV29-1
size: -
J: TRBJ1-1
D: -
DNA: TGCAGCGTTGAAAGCAGGGTGACTGAAGCTTTCTTT
CDR3: CSVESRVTEAFF

V: TRBV6-1
size: -
J: TRBJ2-2
D: -
DNA: TGTGCCAGCAGTGAAGGGGCCGCGAACACCGGGGAGCTGTTTTTT
CDR3: CASSEGAANTGELFF

V: TRBV2
size: -
J: TRBJ2-7
D: -
DNA: TGTGCCAGCAGCCCCTCCATCGGGTCCTACGAGCAGTACTTC
CDR3: CASSPSIGSYEQYF

V: TRBV18
size: -
J: TRBJ2-5
D: TRBD2
DNA: TGTGCCAGCTCTCTTACACTAGCGGAGAGAGAGACCCAGTACTTC
CDR3: CASSLTLAERETQYF

V: TRBV4-3
size: few
J: TRBJ2-2
D: -
DNA: TGCGCCAGCAGCCAAGGAGGGAGTAACACCGGGGAGCTGTTTTTT
CDR3: CASSQGGSNTGELFF

V: TRBV6-1
size: -
J: TRBJ2-7
D: TRBD1
DNA: TGTGCCAGCAGTACCCGCGGACAGGGAGAGCAGTACTTC
CDR3: CASSTRGQGEQYF

V: TRBV6-6
size: -
J: TRBJ1-2
D: -
DNA: TGTGCCAGCAGTTACCGCCAGGGTAACTATGGCTACACCTTC
CDR3: CASSYRQGNYGYTF

V: TRBV30
size: few
J: TRBJ2-7
D: -
DNA: TGTGCCTGGAGTGTGGGGCAGGGTAGCGAGCAGTACTTC
CDR3: CAWSVGQGSEQYF

V: TRBV6-6
size: -
J: TRBJ2-3
D: TRBD1
DNA: TGTGCCAGCAGTTACTTACCGGGACAGGGCACAGATACGCAGTATTTT
CDR3: CASSYLPGQGTDTQYF

V: TRBV18
size: -
J: TRBJ2-7
D: TRBD1
DNA: TGTGCCAGCTCACCCGGGACAGGGTCCCCCTACGAGCAGTACTTC
CDR3: CASSPGTGSPYEQYF

V: TRBV5-1
size: -
J: TRBJ2-3
D: TRBD1
DNA: TGCGCCAGCAGCTTGGGACAGGGGTTCACAGATACGCAGTATTTT
CDR3: CASSLGQGFTDTQYF

V: TRBV2
size: -
J: TRBJ2-1
D: -
DNA: TGTGCCAGCAGTCGGGACAACTCCTACAATGAGCAGTTCTTC
CDR3: CASSRDNSYNEQFF

V: TRBV7-9
size: -
J: TRBJ2-1
D: TRBD2
DNA: TGTGCCAGCAGCTCCTGGACTAGCGGGAGGAATGAGCAGTTCTTC
CDR3: CASSSWTSGRNEQFF

V: TRBV13
size: -
J: TRBJ1-1
D: -
DNA: TGTGCCAGCAGCTTGGGAGGGGCGAACACTGAAGCTTTCTTT
CDR3: CASSLGGANTEAFF

V: TRBV5-6
size: -
J: TRBJ2-1
D: TRBD2
DNA: TGTGCCAGCAGCTTGGTAGTTCTGCGGCGGGAGTACAATGAGCAGTTCTTC
CDR3: CASSLVVLRREYNEQFF

V: TRBV4-1
size: -
J: TRBJ2-1
D: TRBD1
DNA: TGCGCCAGCAGCCAAGATCCCGGACAGGATTACAATGAGCAGTTCTTC
CDR3: CASSQDPGQDYNEQFF

V: TRBV30
size: -
J: TRBJ2-7
D: -
DNA: TGTGCCTGGAGTTGGCGGGCAGGGGCCAGCGAGCAGTACTTC
CDR3: CAWSWRAGASEQYF

V: TRBV7-2
size: -
J: TRBJ1-1
D: -
DNA: TGTGCCAGCAGCTTTAGGGGAGGTGAAGCTTTCTTT
CDR3: CASSFRGGEAFF

V: TRBV5-1
size: -
J: TRBJ2-1
D: -
DNA: TGCGCCAGCAGCTTTTATGTTACGGAGGTGACTTTAAACAATGAGCAGTTCTTC
CDR3: CASSFYVTEVTLNNEQFF

V: TRBV5-1
size: few
J: TRBJ1-4
D: -
DNA: TGCGCCAGCAGCTTGGCTCAGGAGGGTGAAAAACTGTTTTTT
CDR3: CASSLAQEGEKLFF

V: TRBV4-3
size: -
J: TRBJ2-2
D: -
DNA: TGCGCCAGCAGCCAAAATCGGGGAGCCGGGGAGCTGTTTTTT
CDR3: CASSQNRGAGELFF

V: TRBV27
size: few
J: TRBJ1-1
D: -
DNA: TGTGCCAGCAGTTTACAGGAGGCCACTGAAGCTTTCTTT
CDR3: CASSLQEATEAFF

V: TRBV6-4
size: few
J: TRBJ2-1
D: TRBD2
DNA: TGTGCCAGCAGTGATGCGGGAGGGGAATACAATGAGCAGTTCTTC
CDR3: CASSDAGGEYNEQFF

V: TRBV7-3
size: -
J: TRBJ2-7
D: -
DNA: TGTGCCAGCAGCTCTCTTAGTCCGTACGAGCAGTACTTC
CDR3: CASSSLSPYEQYF

V: TRBV19
size: once
J: TRBJ2-7
D: -
DNA: TGTGCCAGTAGTACCTCACAGGGATCCTACGAGCAGTACTTC
CDR3: CASSTSQGSYEQYF

V: TRBV4-1
size: -
J: TRBJ2-7
D: -
DNA: TGCGCCAGCAGCCAACGGCCCACAGACCAGAACTACGAGCAGTACTTC
CDR3: CASSQRPTDQNYEQYF

V: TRBV9
size: -
J: TRBJ1-2
D: TRBD1
DNA: TGTGCCAGCAGCTTCCGGGACAGGGGATCTATTAACTATGGCTACACCTTC
CDR3: CASSFRDRGSINYGYTF

V: TRBV6-6
size: -
J: TRBJ1-4
D: TRBD1
DNA: TGTGCCAGCAGCGGTGACAGGGGGCGTATAAAACTGTTTTTT
CDR3: CASSGDRGRIKLFF

V: TRBV6-1
size: -
J: TRBJ2-1
D: TRBD2
DNA: TGTGCCAGCAGTGAAGCGGGCGGGAGCCTCAATGAGCAGTTCTTC
CDR3: CASSEAGGSLNEQFF

V: TRBV7-9
size: -
J: TRBJ1-1
D: -
DNA: TGTGCCTCCAGGCGGGGGGGAGGGGGGATTGAAGCTTTCTTT
CDR3: CASRRGGGGIEAFF

V: TRBV2
size: -
J: TRBJ2-1
D: -
DNA: TGTGCCAGCAGTGAGCGGGCGGATGAGCAGTTCTTC
CDR3: CASSERADEQFF

V: TRBV5-1
size: -
J: TRBJ2-3
D: TRBD2
DNA: TGCGCCAGCAGCTCCGAGGGCGGGAGAACAGATACGCAGTATTTT
CDR3: CASSSEGGRTDTQYF

V: TRBV19
size: few
J: TRBJ2-7
D: TRBD1
DNA: TGTGCCAGTAGTACCCGGGACAGTGTGAAGTACTTC
CDR3: CASSTRDSVKYF

V: TRBV2
size: -
J: TRBJ2-1
D: TRBD1
DNA: TGTGCCAGCAGTGACAGGGACAGGGCCTACAATGAGCAGTTCTTC
CDR3: CASSDRDRAYNEQFF

V: TRBV5-4
size: -
J: TRBJ1-2
D: TRBD1
DNA: TGTGCCAGCAGCTTGAGAGGACAGGGTGGCTATGGCTACACCTTC
CDR3: CASSLRGQGGYGYTF

V: TRBV6-5
size: -
J: TRBJ1-1
D: -
DNA: TGTGCCAGCAGCCGGGGTGCGAGCACTGAAGCTTTCTTT
CDR3: CASSRGASTEAFF

V: TRBV30
size: -
J: TRBJ1-2
D: -
DNA: TGTGCCTGGAGGCGGGGGGCGCGCCGGGGCTACACCTTC
CDR3: CAWRRGARRGYTF

V: TRBV6-4
size: -
J: TRBJ1-4
D: -
DNA: TGTGCCAGCAGGAACCCGCGGAGGGTTGCAACTAATGAAAAACTGTTTTTT
CDR3: CASRNPRRVATNEKLFF

V: TRBV4-2
size: -
J: TRBJ2-1
D: TRBD2
DNA: TGTGCCAGCAGCCAAGATGAGGCTAGCGGGAGTTGGTACAATGAGCAGTTCTTC
CDR3: CASSQDEASGSWYNEQFF

V: TRBV19
size: -
J: TRBJ1-2
D: TRBD1
DNA: TGTGCCAGTAGACAGGGGCCAAACTATGGCTACACCTTC
CDR3: CASRQGPNYGYTF

V: TRBV7-2
size: -
J: TRBJ2-5
D: -
DNA: TGTGCCAGCAGCACCGTAGCCGGCGAGACCCAGTACTTC
CDR3: CASSTVAGETQYF